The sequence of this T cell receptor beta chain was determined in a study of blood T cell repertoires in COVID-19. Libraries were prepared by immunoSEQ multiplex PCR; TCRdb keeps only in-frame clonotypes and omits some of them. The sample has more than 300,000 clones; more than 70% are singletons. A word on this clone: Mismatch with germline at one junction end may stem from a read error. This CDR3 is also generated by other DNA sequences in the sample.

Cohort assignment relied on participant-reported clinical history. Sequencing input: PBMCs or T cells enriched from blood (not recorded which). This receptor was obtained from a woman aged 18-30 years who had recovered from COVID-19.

The CDR3 sequence is CATSRGKTGDYGYTF. DNA of the CDR3: TGCGCCACCAGCAGAGGAAAGACAGGGGACTATGGCTACACCTTC. The V and J genes are TRBV15 and TRBJ1-2; 8 bases map to TRBD1. The CDR3 is 15 residues long. Per germline, CDR1 LNHNV and CDR2 YYDKDF (reference sequence).